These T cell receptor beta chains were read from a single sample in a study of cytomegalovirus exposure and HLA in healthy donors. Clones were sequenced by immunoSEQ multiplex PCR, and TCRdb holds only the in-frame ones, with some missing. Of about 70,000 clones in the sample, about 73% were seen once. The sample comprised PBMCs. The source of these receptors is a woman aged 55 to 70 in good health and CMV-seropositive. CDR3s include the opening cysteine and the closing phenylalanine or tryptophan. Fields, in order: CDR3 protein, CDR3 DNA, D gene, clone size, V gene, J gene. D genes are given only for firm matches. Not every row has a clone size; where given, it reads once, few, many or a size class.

CDR3 protein: CASSLGAGPYEQYF
CDR3 DNA: TGTGCCAGCAGCTTAGGCGCAGGCCCCTACGAGCAGTACTTC
D gene: .
clone size: .
V gene: TRBV7-9
J gene: TRBJ2-7

CDR3 protein: CASSGRRQGSEETQYF
CDR3 DNA: TGTGCCAGCAGCGGACGAAGACAGGGGTCGGAAGAGACCCAGTACTTC
D gene: TRBD1
clone size: .
V gene: TRBV9
J gene: TRBJ2-5

CDR3 protein: CASTTGVDYGYTF
CDR3 DNA: TGTGCCAGCACGACAGGGGTAGACTATGGCTACACCTTC
D gene: TRBD1
clone size: .
V gene: TRBV6-1
J gene: TRBJ1-2

CDR3 protein: CASSHRTGGALDEKLFF
CDR3 DNA: TGTGCCAGCTCCCACAGGACAGGGGGCGCGCTGGATGAAAAACTGTTTTTT
D gene: TRBD1
clone size: once
V gene: TRBV18
J gene: TRBJ1-4

CDR3 protein: CASSMNRALGETQYF
CDR3 DNA: TGTGCCAGCAGCATGAACAGGGCCCTGGGAGAGACCCAGTACTTC
D gene: .
clone size: .
V gene: TRBV7-9
J gene: TRBJ2-5

CDR3 protein: CASSSLGRGATDTQYF
CDR3 DNA: TGTGCCAGCAGCTCGCTTGGCCGGGGGGCAACAGATACGCAGTATTTT
D gene: .
clone size: .
V gene: TRBV5-6
J gene: TRBJ2-3

CDR3 protein: CASTLKGTSKDTQYF
CDR3 DNA: TGTGCCAGCACCCTTAAGGGGACTAGTAAAGATACGCAGTATTTT
D gene: TRBD2
clone size: .
V gene: TRBV7-2
J gene: TRBJ2-3

CDR3 protein: CASSWTGTNTEAFF
CDR3 DNA: TGTGCCAGCAGCTGGACAGGGACGAACACTGAAGCTTTCTTT
D gene: TRBD1
clone size: .
V gene: TRBV9
J gene: TRBJ1-1

CDR3 protein: CAWSVQSNQPQHF
CDR3 DNA: TGTGCCTGGAGTGTACAAAGCAATCAGCCCCAGCATTTT
D gene: .
clone size: .
V gene: TRBV30
J gene: TRBJ1-5

CDR3 protein: CALTVFSGNTIYF
CDR3 DNA: TGTGCCCTGACAGTTTTCTCTGGAAACACCATATATTTT
D gene: .
clone size: few
V gene: TRBV30
J gene: TRBJ1-3

CDR3 protein: CAVGTGYTEAFF
CDR3 DNA: TGTGCCGTAGGGACTGGGTACACTGAAGCTTTCTTT
D gene: .
clone size: .
V gene: TRBV6-1
J gene: TRBJ1-1

CDR3 protein: CASAAAGGWSNQPQHF
CDR3 DNA: TGTGCCAGCGCTGCCGCAGGGGGTTGGAGCAATCAGCCCCAGCATTTT
D gene: TRBD1
clone size: .
V gene: TRBV28
J gene: TRBJ1-5

CDR3 protein: CASSPERHLNNEQFF
CDR3 DNA: TGTGCCAGCAGCCCCGAGCGCCACTTAAACAATGAGCAGTTCTTC
D gene: .
clone size: .
V gene: TRBV6-6
J gene: TRBJ2-1

CDR3 protein: CASSLDGTGIDEQYF
CDR3 DNA: TGTGCCAGCAGCTTAGATGGGACTGGGATTGACGAGCAGTACTTC
D gene: .
clone size: .
V gene: TRBV7-9
J gene: TRBJ2-7

CDR3 protein: CASSLEQGIAFF
CDR3 DNA: TGCGCCAGCAGCTTGGAGCAGGGGATCGCTTTCTTT
D gene: .
clone size: .
V gene: TRBV5-1
J gene: TRBJ1-1

CDR3 protein: CASSGTTVGTEAFF
CDR3 DNA: TGTGCCAGCAGCGGCACCACAGTTGGCACTGAAGCTTTCTTT
D gene: .
clone size: .
V gene: TRBV9
J gene: TRBJ1-1

CDR3 protein: CASSNRTKHNEQFF
CDR3 DNA: TGTGCCAGCAGTAACCGGACTAAGCACAATGAGCAGTTCTTC
D gene: .
clone size: .
V gene: TRBV27
J gene: TRBJ2-1

CDR3 protein: CASNYRDFNTEAFF
CDR3 DNA: TGTGCCAGCAATTATAGAGACTTCAACACTGAAGCTTTCTTT
D gene: .
clone size: .
V gene: TRBV6-5
J gene: TRBJ1-1

CDR3 protein: CASSPSVWTEAFF
CDR3 DNA: TGTGCCAGCAGCCCTTCGGTGTGGACTGAAGCTTTCTTT
D gene: .
clone size: .
V gene: TRBV6-1
J gene: TRBJ1-1

CDR3 protein: CASRESSGNTIYF
CDR3 DNA: TGTGCCAGCAGGGAGAGCTCTGGAAACACCATATATTTT
D gene: .
clone size: .
V gene: TRBV6-5
J gene: TRBJ1-3

CDR3 protein: CASSRSGTYGYTF
CDR3 DNA: TGTGCCAGCAGTAGGTCAGGAACCTATGGCTACACCTTC
D gene: .
clone size: .
V gene: TRBV27
J gene: TRBJ1-2

CDR3 protein: CASTISGFTYGYTF
CDR3 DNA: TGTGCCAGTACAATAAGCGGCTTCACCTATGGCTACACCTTC
D gene: .
clone size: .
V gene: TRBV19
J gene: TRBJ1-2

CDR3 protein: CASSPGQGVGNTIYF
CDR3 DNA: TGCGCCAGCAGCCCGGGACAGGGGGTCGGAAACACCATATATTTT
D gene: TRBD1
clone size: .
V gene: TRBV5-1
J gene: TRBJ1-3

CDR3 protein: CASSLARVTEAFF
CDR3 DNA: TGTGCCAGCAGCTTAGCGAGGGTGACTGAAGCTTTCTTT
D gene: .
clone size: .
V gene: TRBV11-3
J gene: TRBJ1-1

CDR3 protein: CASSQATGLAKNIQYF
CDR3 DNA: TGCGCCAGCAGCCAAGCTACAGGGCTAGCCAAAAACATTCAGTACTTC
D gene: .
clone size: .
V gene: TRBV4-1
J gene: TRBJ2-4

CDR3 protein: CASSLGTDYSPLHF
CDR3 DNA: TGTGCCAGCAGCTTAGGGACAGACTATTCACCCCTCCACTTT
D gene: TRBD1
clone size: once
V gene: TRBV7-3
J gene: TRBJ1-6

CDR3 protein: CASSRLAGRVSNTQYF
CDR3 DNA: TGTGCCAGCAGTCGACTAGCGGGACGGGTATCTAATACGCAGTATTTT
D gene: TRBD2
clone size: .
V gene: TRBV27
J gene: TRBJ2-3

CDR3 protein: CASSRGQGIWSEQYF
CDR3 DNA: TGTGCCAGCAGCCGGGGACAGGGGATTTGGAGCGAGCAGTACTTC
D gene: TRBD1
clone size: .
V gene: TRBV14
J gene: TRBJ2-7

CDR3 protein: CASSSSLAEIYEQYF
CDR3 DNA: TGTGCCAGCAGCTCTTCACTAGCGGAGATCTACGAGCAGTACTTC
D gene: TRBD2
clone size: .
V gene: TRBV27
J gene: TRBJ2-7

CDR3 protein: CASSLRGSGRYDEQFF
CDR3 DNA: TGTGCCAGCAGTTTACGAGGTAGCGGGAGGTACGATGAGCAGTTCTTC
D gene: TRBD2
clone size: .
V gene: TRBV28
J gene: TRBJ2-1

CDR3 protein: CASSRDRSYEQYF
CDR3 DNA: TGTGCCAGCAGTCGGGACAGATCCTACGAGCAGTACTTC
D gene: TRBD1
clone size: .
V gene: TRBV6-6
J gene: TRBJ2-7

CDR3 protein: CASSQGPTQYF
CDR3 DNA: TGTGCCAGCAGCCAAGGGCCGACGCAGTATTTT
D gene: .
clone size: .
V gene: TRBV14
J gene: TRBJ2-3

CDR3 protein: CASSSQRLNTEAFF
CDR3 DNA: TGTGCCAGCAGCTCCCAGCGGCTGAACACTGAAGCTTTCTTT
D gene: .
clone size: .
V gene: TRBV7-2
J gene: TRBJ1-1

CDR3 protein: CSALTGAGYTF
CDR3 DNA: TGCAGTGCTCTGACAGGGGCGGGCTACACCTTC
D gene: TRBD1
clone size: .
V gene: TRBV20-1
J gene: TRBJ1-2

CDR3 protein: CASIQTGLDTEAFF
CDR3 DNA: TGTGCCAGCATCCAAACAGGGTTGGACACTGAAGCTTTCTTT
D gene: .
clone size: .
V gene: TRBV7-9
J gene: TRBJ1-1

CDR3 protein: CASSFGQPNQPQHF
CDR3 DNA: TGCGCCAGCAGCTTTGGACAGCCTAATCAGCCCCAGCATTTT
D gene: .
clone size: .
V gene: TRBV5-1
J gene: TRBJ1-5

CDR3 protein: CASSLARGSGRNTEAFF
CDR3 DNA: TGTGCCAGCAGCTTAGCGCGGGGGTCGGGTAGGAACACTGAAGCTTTCTTT
D gene: .
clone size: once
V gene: TRBV7-2
J gene: TRBJ1-1

CDR3 protein: CASSWGQGNQPQHF
CDR3 DNA: TGTGCCAGCAGTTGGGGACAGGGCAATCAGCCCCAGCATTTT
D gene: TRBD1
clone size: .
V gene: TRBV25-1
J gene: TRBJ1-5

CDR3 protein: CASSLQGNSPLHF
CDR3 DNA: TGTGCCAGCAGCTTGCAGGGAAATTCACCCCTCCACTTT
D gene: .
clone size: once
V gene: TRBV7-9
J gene: TRBJ1-6

CDR3 protein: CAWSVSSLLNTQYF
CDR3 DNA: TGTGCCTGGAGTGTAAGTTCCCTGCTAAATACGCAGTATTTT
D gene: .
clone size: .
V gene: TRBV30
J gene: TRBJ2-3

CDR3 protein: CASSISRDREGYTF
CDR3 DNA: TGTGCCAGCAGCATCAGCCGGGACAGGGAAGGGTACACCTTC
D gene: TRBD1
clone size: .
V gene: TRBV7-3
J gene: TRBJ1-2

CDR3 protein: CASSERGIDEQFF
CDR3 DNA: TGTGCCAGCAGTGAACGAGGGATCGATGAGCAGTTCTTC
D gene: .
clone size: few
V gene: TRBV6-1
J gene: TRBJ2-1

CDR3 protein: CAWSVQSGNTIYF
CDR3 DNA: TGTGCCTGGAGTGTACAGAGTGGAAACACCATATATTTT
D gene: .
clone size: once
V gene: TRBV30
J gene: TRBJ1-3

CDR3 protein: CASHGQRIGEGYTF
CDR3 DNA: TGTGCCAGCCACGGCCAGAGGATAGGGGAAGGCTACACCTTC
D gene: .
clone size: .
V gene: TRBV2
J gene: TRBJ1-2

CDR3 protein: CASSQDQHRGLVNTIYF
CDR3 DNA: TGTGCCAGCAGCCAAGATCAGCACAGGGGGCTGGTAAACACCATATATTTT
D gene: TRBD1
clone size: once
V gene: TRBV14
J gene: TRBJ1-3

CDR3 protein: CASSEQGYETQYF
CDR3 DNA: TGTGCCAGCAGTGAACAGGGGTACGAGACCCAGTACTTC
D gene: .
clone size: .
V gene: TRBV2
J gene: TRBJ2-5

CDR3 protein: CAWSGRRGGGQPQHF
CDR3 DNA: TGTGCCTGGAGTGGAAGGAGAGGCGGTGGTCAGCCCCAGCATTTT
D gene: .
clone size: .
V gene: TRBV30
J gene: TRBJ1-5

CDR3 protein: CASSAKANYGYTF
CDR3 DNA: TGTGCCAGCAGCGCGAAAGCTAACTATGGCTACACCTTC
D gene: .
clone size: .
V gene: TRBV7-3
J gene: TRBJ1-2

CDR3 protein: CASSPDRGPYNEQFF
CDR3 DNA: TGTGCCAGCAGTCCCGACAGGGGGCCTTACAATGAGCAGTTCTTC
D gene: TRBD1
clone size: .
V gene: TRBV2
J gene: TRBJ2-1

CDR3 protein: CASSYRQGLYSNQPQHF
CDR3 DNA: TGTGCCAGCAGCTATAGACAGGGCCTTTATAGCAATCAGCCCCAGCATTTT
D gene: TRBD1
clone size: .
V gene: TRBV11-2
J gene: TRBJ1-5

CDR3 protein: CASSPSRTSGANTQYF
CDR3 DNA: TGTGCCAGCAGTCCTTCTCGGACTAGCGGGGCCAATACGCAGTATTTT
D gene: TRBD2
clone size: .
V gene: TRBV2
J gene: TRBJ2-3

CDR3 protein: CAISESKGRSGETQYF
CDR3 DNA: TGTGCCATCAGTGAGTCGAAGGGAAGGAGCGGAGAGACCCAGTACTTC
D gene: .
clone size: .
V gene: TRBV10-3
J gene: TRBJ2-5